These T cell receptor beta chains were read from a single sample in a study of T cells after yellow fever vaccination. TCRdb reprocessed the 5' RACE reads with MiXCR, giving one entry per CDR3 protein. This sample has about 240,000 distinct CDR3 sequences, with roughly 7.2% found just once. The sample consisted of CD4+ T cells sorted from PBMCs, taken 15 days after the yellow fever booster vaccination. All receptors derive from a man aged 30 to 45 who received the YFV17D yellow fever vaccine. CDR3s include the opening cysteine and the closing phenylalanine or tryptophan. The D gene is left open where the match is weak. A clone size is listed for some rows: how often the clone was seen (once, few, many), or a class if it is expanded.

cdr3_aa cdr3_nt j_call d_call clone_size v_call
CATSSEMGQAYEQYF TGTGCCACCAGCAGCGAGATGGGACAGGCCTACGAGCAGTACTTC TRBJ2-7 TRBD1 NA TRBV15
CSARISGRSSSYEQYF TGCAGTGCTAGAATAAGCGGGAGGTCGAGCTCCTACGAGCAGTACTTC TRBJ2-7 TRBD2 few TRBV20-1
CASSTRGLAEDKETQYF TGTGCCAGCAGCACTAGGGGACTAGCGGAAGATAAAGAGACCCAGTACTTC TRBJ2-5 NA many TRBV21-1
CASSLVAGAGTQYF TGTGCCAGCAGCTTGGTTGCGGGGGCGGGGACCCAGTACTTC TRBJ2-5 NA few TRBV5-6
CAWSTWGKETQYF TGTGCCTGGAGTACTTGGGGGAAGGAGACCCAGTACTTC TRBJ2-5 NA few TRBV30
CASSPWTRSYEQYF TGTGCCAGCAGCCCCTGGACTCGCTCCTACGAGCAGTACTTC TRBJ2-7 NA few TRBV11-2
CASSVDRLGNEQYF TGTGCCAGCAGTGTGGACAGGTTGGGGAACGAGCAGTACTTC TRBJ2-7 TRBD1 NA TRBV2
CATSSQGALNYEQYF TGTGCCACCAGTTCACAGGGGGCCCTAAACTACGAGCAGTACTTC TRBJ2-7 TRBD1 NA TRBV24-1
CSAYDRARETQYF TGCAGTGCTTATGACAGGGCAAGGGAGACCCAGTACTTC TRBJ2-5 TRBD1 many TRBV20-1
CASSYRVEQYYNEQFF TGCGCCAGCAGCTATCGGGTAGAGCAATACTACAATGAGCAGTTCTTC TRBJ2-1 NA NA TRBV5-1
CASSLTGPSTDTQYF TGTGCCAGCAGCCTGACAGGGCCTAGCACAGATACGCAGTATTTT TRBJ2-3 TRBD1 many TRBV12-3/TRBV12-4
CASSYSGAVGGETQYF TGTGCCAGCAGTTACTCAGGCGCGGTAGGCGGAGAGACCCAGTACTTC TRBJ2-5 NA many TRBV6-5
CASSLEWGLSNEQFF TGTGCCAGCAGCTTAGAATGGGGCTTGTCGAATGAGCAGTTCTTC TRBJ2-1 NA few TRBV7-7
CASSLVGGTNGELFF TGTGCCAGCAGCTTAGTAGGGGGGACGAACGGGGAGCTGTTTTTT TRBJ2-2 NA NA TRBV7-2
CASSLSGNTDTQYF TGTGCCAGCAGCCTTAGCGGAAACACAGATACGCAGTATTTT TRBJ2-3 NA few TRBV11-3
CASTNRVRTEAFF TGTGCCAGCACAAACAGGGTTAGGACTGAAGCTTTCTTT TRBJ1-1 NA few TRBV7-2
CAWSTDRGGYEQYF TGTGCCTGGAGTACCGACAGGGGAGGCTACGAGCAGTACTTC TRBJ2-7 TRBD1 NA TRBV30
CAISAGYEQFF TGTGCCATCAGTGCGGGGTATGAGCAGTTCTTC TRBJ2-1 NA NA TRBV10-3
CASSLSGTSFNEQYF TGTGCCAGCAGCTTAAGCGGGACTAGTTTCAACGAGCAGTACTTC TRBJ2-7 TRBD2 few TRBV7-2
CSARDLRSEQFF TGCAGTGCTAGAGATCTGAGGAGTGAGCAGTTCTTC TRBJ2-1 NA NA TRBV20-1
CASSTIVQRLQNIQYF TGTGCCAGCAGCACTATCGTCCAGCGGCTACAAAACATTCAGTACTTC TRBJ2-4 NA few TRBV5-6
CSAREFYEQYF TGCAGTGCTAGAGAGTTCTACGAGCAGTACTTC TRBJ2-7 NA many TRBV20-1
CASSIDRSSYEQYF TGTGCCAGTAGTATCGACCGGAGCTCCTACGAGCAGTACTTC TRBJ2-7 NA NA TRBV19
CSARDGGVEKNIQYF TGCAGTGCTAGAGATGGAGGGGTGGAGAAAAACATTCAGTACTTC TRBJ2-4 NA many TRBV20-1
CASFGGYGNTIYF TGTGCCAGCTTCGGGGGATATGGAAACACCATATATTTT TRBJ1-3 NA NA TRBV6-1
CASSLFRTAQPIEQYF TGTGCCAGCAGCTTATTCCGGACGGCGCAGCCTATCGAGCAGTACTTC TRBJ2-7 NA NA TRBV7-2
CSARVGAGSYNEQFF TGCAGTGCTAGAGTGGGAGCGGGGTCCTACAATGAGCAGTTCTTC TRBJ2-1 TRBD2 NA TRBV20-1
CASSIDSQSSYEQYF TGTGCCAGTAGTATAGACAGCCAAAGCTCCTACGAGCAGTACTTC TRBJ2-7 NA few TRBV19
CASSHQLAGGRTSTDTQYF TGTGCCAGCAGCCACCAACTAGCGGGGGGACGAACTAGCACAGATACGCAGTATTTT TRBJ2-3 TRBD2 many TRBV3-1
CASSPASGSNEQYF TGTGCCAGCTCACCGGCTAGCGGGAGTAATGAGCAGTACTTC TRBJ2-7 TRBD2 NA TRBV18
CASRLTSGRADEQFF TGTGCCAGCAGGCTCACGAGCGGGAGGGCCGATGAGCAGTTCTTC TRBJ2-1 TRBD2 many TRBV7-9
CASSQEGGRRREKLFF TGCGCCAGCAGCCAAGAAGGCGGCAGGAGAAGAGAAAAACTGTTTTTT TRBJ1-4 NA few TRBV4-3
CASSLERPQETQYF TGCGCCAGCAGCCTTGAGCGGCCCCAAGAGACCCAGTACTTC TRBJ2-5 NA many TRBV5-1
CASSLPGPLGEKLFF TGTGCCAGCAGCTTACCGGGGCCCTTAGGTGAAAAACTGTTTTTT TRBJ1-4 NA many TRBV7-2
CSARDRLGQFF TGCAGTGCTAGGGATAGACTAGGGCAGTTCTTC TRBJ2-1 NA few TRBV20-1
CASRPGLEKNNEQFF TGTGCCAGCAGACCGGGACTAGAGAAAAACAATGAGCAGTTCTTC TRBJ2-1 TRBD2 many TRBV18
CASSSKGQAVGVGQYF TGTGCCAGCAGCTCGAAGGGACAGGCTGTAGGAGTGGGGCAGTACTTC TRBJ2-7 TRBD1 many TRBV7-2
CASSVFGGNEQFF TGTGCCAGCAGTGTGTTCGGGGGCAATGAGCAGTTCTTC TRBJ2-1 NA NA TRBV25-1
CSGATSPLYEQYF TGCAGTGGAGCGACTAGTCCCCTCTACGAGCAGTACTTC TRBJ2-7 NA few TRBV20-1
CSAIEWSTGEGNNSPLHF TGCAGTGCTATCGAATGGAGCACAGGGGAGGGTAATAATTCACCCCTCCACTTT TRBJ1-6 TRBD1 few TRBV20-1
CASSPSGGTGELFF TGTGCTAGCAGCCCCTCAGGGGGGACCGGGGAGCTGTTTTTT TRBJ2-2 NA many TRBV7-7
CASSLPGSRTSDTYEQYF TGTGCCAGCAGCCTGCCCGGGTCCAGGACTAGCGATACCTACGAGCAGTACTTC TRBJ2-7 TRBD2 few TRBV28
CSVGGLAGGPLFGELFF TGCAGCGTGGGGGGACTAGCGGGAGGGCCTCTTTTCGGGGAGCTGTTTTTT TRBJ2-2 TRBD2 NA TRBV29-1
CASSYSSYKSPLHF TGTGCCAGCAGTTACTCAAGTTACAAATCACCCCTCCACTTT TRBJ1-6 NA few TRBV6-5
CATSDLSEQYF TGTGCCACCAGTGATTTGTCCGAGCAGTACTTC TRBJ2-7 NA NA TRBV24-1